A selection of T cell receptor beta chains follows, all from one sample in a study of cytomegalovirus exposure and HLA in healthy donors. The repertoire was sequenced with immunoSEQ multiplex PCR; TCRdb's copy has only in-frame clones and lacks some. The profile shows 90,000 to 100,000 clones, approximately 90% of them singletons. Material: PBMCs. These receptors originate from a woman aged 25 to 39 in good health and CMV-seronegative. The CDR3 runs from the conserved cysteine through the conserved F or W. The order of the fields is J gene, V gene, D gene, clone size, CDR3 protein, CDR3 DNA. A D gene is named only where the DNA matches it firmly. Clone size is shown for a subset of rows, as once, few, many or a class of expanded clone.

J gene: TRBJ1-1; V gene: TRBV18; D gene: -; clone size: -; CDR3 protein: CASSSGGLTEAFF; CDR3 DNA: TGTGCCAGCTCCTCAGGAGGGTTGACTGAAGCTTTCTTT
J gene: TRBJ1-1; V gene: TRBV5-1; D gene: TRBD1; clone size: -; CDR3 protein: CASSPGTGGPEAFF; CDR3 DNA: TGCGCCAGCAGCCCCGGGACAGGAGGACCTGAAGCTTTCTTT
J gene: TRBJ2-1; V gene: TRBV4-3; D gene: TRBD2; clone size: -; CDR3 protein: CASSQDLSGSYNEQFF; CDR3 DNA: TGCGCCAGCAGCCAAGATTTAAGCGGGAGCTACAATGAGCAGTTCTTC
J gene: TRBJ1-2; V gene: TRBV5-4; D gene: TRBD1; clone size: -; CDR3 protein: CASSSRMGQGASYTF; CDR3 DNA: TGTGCCAGCAGCTCTCGTATGGGACAGGGGGCCTCGTACACCTTC
J gene: TRBJ2-1; V gene: TRBV7-8; D gene: TRBD2; clone size: -; CDR3 protein: CASTSSGGALMNEQFF; CDR3 DNA: TGTGCCAGCACCTCTAGCGGGGGGGCACTGATGAATGAGCAGTTCTTC
J gene: TRBJ1-1; V gene: TRBV2; D gene: TRBD1; clone size: -; CDR3 protein: CASRDRGLDTEAFF; CDR3 DNA: TGTGCCAGCAGGGACAGGGGGCTTGACACTGAAGCTTTCTTT
J gene: TRBJ2-5; V gene: TRBV19; D gene: TRBD2; clone size: once; CDR3 protein: CASSIILAVETQYF; CDR3 DNA: TGTGCCAGTAGTATTATCCTAGCGGTAGAGACCCAGTACTTC
J gene: TRBJ2-7; V gene: TRBV29-1; D gene: TRBD1; clone size: -; CDR3 protein: CSVLGQGYEQYF; CDR3 DNA: TGCAGCGTCCTGGGACAGGGCTACGAGCAGTACTTC
J gene: TRBJ1-1; V gene: TRBV7-9; D gene: -; clone size: few; CDR3 protein: CASSLFLGRGFPLNTEAFF; CDR3 DNA: TGTGCCAGCAGCTTATTTCTGGGCAGGGGATTCCCATTGAACACTGAAGCTTTCTTT
J gene: TRBJ1-1; V gene: TRBV4-3; D gene: TRBD1; clone size: -; CDR3 protein: CASSLDRVSEAFF; CDR3 DNA: TGCGCCAGCAGCCTGGACAGGGTCTCTGAAGCTTTCTTT
J gene: TRBJ1-1; V gene: TRBV29-1; D gene: TRBD1; clone size: -; CDR3 protein: CSATTGGGGTEAFF; CDR3 DNA: TGCAGCGCCACGACAGGGGGCGGAGGAACTGAAGCTTTCTTT
J gene: TRBJ1-1; V gene: TRBV5-4; D gene: TRBD1; clone size: -; CDR3 protein: CASSSWGQGWDTEAFF; CDR3 DNA: TGTGCCAGCAGCTCCTGGGGACAGGGTTGGGACACTGAAGCTTTCTTT
J gene: TRBJ2-1; V gene: TRBV5-1; D gene: TRBD2; clone size: once; CDR3 protein: CASSLMGGNEQFF; CDR3 DNA: TGCGCCAGCAGCTTGATGGGGGGGAATGAGCAGTTCTTC
J gene: TRBJ1-1; V gene: TRBV6-5; D gene: TRBD1; clone size: -; CDR3 protein: CASSYIPQGEAFF; CDR3 DNA: TGTGCCAGCAGCTACATTCCACAGGGGGAAGCTTTCTTT
J gene: TRBJ1-2; V gene: TRBV5-6; D gene: TRBD1; clone size: -; CDR3 protein: CASSRTLQGYGYTF; CDR3 DNA: TGTGCCAGCAGCCGCACGCTACAGGGGTATGGCTACACCTTC
J gene: TRBJ1-1; V gene: TRBV9; D gene: TRBD1; clone size: -; CDR3 protein: CASSVDDRVGPLAFF; CDR3 DNA: TGTGCCAGCAGCGTAGACGACAGGGTCGGGCCTTTGGCTTTCTTT